The clone carrying this TCR beta chain has just one count. Its antigen remains unknown. Looked up from germline, CDR1 is SGHTA and CDR2 is FQGNSA. This CDR3 comprises 15 residues. The V and J ends lost 5 bases and 4 bases, in that order; junction bases with no gene match: 8. The source of the sample is a study of shared clonotypes between healthy human individuals. Only in-frame clones appear in the TCRdb table, and some are missing; sequencing was by immunoSEQ multiplex PCR. The data contain about 380,000 clones, about 96% of them singletons. Broader study findings: Among donors, sharing of clonotypes was expected to be affected by sequencing depth.

The TCR was taken from a man in his thirties or forties in good health. Sequencing was carried out using memory CD8+ T cells sorted from blood. Specified subset: CD45RO+ cells pooled with CCR7-negative TemRA cells. V and J are TRBV7-2 and TRBJ2-7; 10 bases line up with TRBD1. CDR3 nucleotides: TGTGCCAGCAGCGTTTTCGGGACAGGGGATTACGAGCAGTACTTC. It specifies CASSVFGTGDYEQYF.